These 25 T cell receptor beta chains share one sample of origin, sequenced in a study of cytomegalovirus exposure and HLA in healthy donors. Use of 60 Vbeta and 13 Jbeta primers characterized the PCR. Method: immunoSEQ multiplex PCR; TCRdb's copy keeps in-frame clones and lacks some. Of 65,000 to 100,000 clones detected, approximately 71% appear once; the ten largest clones hold under 2.5%. The sequenced sample consisted of PBMCs. The receptors come from a man aged 35-49 years in good health and CMV-seronegative.

The chain links TRBV11-2 to TRBJ1-6; no firm D call. This CDR3 region has 17 residues. V gave up 4 bases and J gave up 7 bases, with 20 bases separating them. The germline gives CDR1 SGHAT, CDR2 FQNNGV. CDR3 protein: CASSSRAASIINSPLHF. CDR3 in DNA: TGTGCCAGCAGCTCGAGGGCAGCTTCGATCATAAATTCACCCCTCCACTTT.

This clone came up a few times. The rearrangement joins TRBV7-3 to TRBJ2-5; D remains ambiguous. Germline-derived CDR1 and CDR2 are SGHTA and FQGTGA. This CDR3 is built from 13 residues. V lost 5 bases and J 7 bases, leaving 14 bases between the germline ends. The CDR3 region is CASSPDAATTQYF. The CDR3 DNA sequence: TGTGCCAGCAGCCCCGATGCGGCGACGACCCAGTACTTC. Full variable domain (missing parts from reference TRBV7-3 and TRBJ2-5): GAGVSQTPSNKVTEKGKYVELRCDPISGHTALYWYRQSLGQGPEFLIYFQGTGAADDSGLPNDRFFAVRPEGSVSTLKIQRTERGDSAVYLCASSPDAATTQYFGPGTRLLVL.

This clone was counted once. The gene calls are TRBV19 and TRBJ1-2; the match to TRBD1 covers 9 bases. After removal of 3 bases from V and 6 bases from J, the junction contained 11 bases not matched to a gene. The CDR3 is made up of 16 amino acids. CDR1 and CDR2 (germline): LNHDA, SQIVND (reference sequence). DNA of the CDR3: TGTGCCAGTAGTATTGATAATACCGGGACAGGGAATGGCTACACCTTC. This encodes CASSIDNTGTGNGYTF.

The chain has TRBV9 and TRBJ1-2; possible D gene TRBD1, 5 bases. Germline loops: CDR1 SGDLS, CDR2 YYNGEE. V lost 4 bases, J lost 4 bases, and 17 bases lay in between. The CDR3 is 15 amino acids. The CDR3 DNA sequence: TGTGCCAGCAGCTCAGAGTCCAGGGAAAGCTATGGCTACACCTTC. It codes for CASSSESRESYGYTF.

V is TRBV11-3 and J is TRBJ2-2, with D perhaps TRBD2 (6 bases). CDR1 and CDR2 from the germline V gene are SGHNT and YENEEA. V lost 4 bases and J lost 6, with 18 bases in between. CDR3 length: 16 residues. DNA of the CDR3: TGTGCCAGCAGCTCTCCCGGGACTCCATCGGCCGGGGAGCTGTTTTTT. This gives the protein CASSSPGTPSAGELFF.

The J gene is TRBJ2-5, the V gene TRBV28, with TRBD2 matching 8 bases. The ends lost 7 bases at V and 4 bases at J; junction bases unmatched: 14. Germline V lookup: CDR1 MDHEN, CDR2 SYDVKM. The CDR3 is 16 residues long. CDR3 protein: CASTLAGTGGGETQYF. The CDR3 nucleotides are TGTGCCAGCACCCTTGCCGGGACCGGGGGGGGAGAGACCCAGTACTTC.

The rearrangement links TRBV5-1 to TRBJ1-2, with D unresolved. CDR1 and CDR2 from the germline V gene are SGHRS and YFSETQ. The CDR3 contains 13 residues. The V end was cut by 0 bases, the J end by 2 bases, with 5 bases between. This CDR3 reads CASSLVQNYGYTF. The DNA of the CDR3 is TGCGCCAGCAGCTTGGTACAGAACTATGGCTACACCTTC.

V and J are TRBV7-8 and TRBJ1-6, with D possibly TRBD1 on 6 matching bases. CDR1 is SGHVS and CDR2 is FQNEAQ in the germline V gene. Trimming took off 5 bases at V and 7 bases at J, with 12 bases between the two ends. The CDR3 is 14 residues long. The CDR3, as DNA: TGTGCCAGCAGCCCTATAACAGGGAATTCACCCCTCCACTTT. Its translation: CASSPITGNSPLHF.

This rearrangement joins TRBV27 to TRBJ2-2, with 9 bases matching TRBD2. The CDR3 contains 16 residues. The trim removed 6 bases at V and 4 bases at J, leaving 9 bases unmatched. CDR1 and CDR2 from the germline V gene are MNHEY and SMNVEV (reference sequence). CDR3: CASSRAGGGVTGELFF. The CDR3 DNA follows: TGTGCCAGCAGCCGAGCGGGAGGAGGGGTCACCGGGGAGCTGTTTTTT.

This chain joins TRBV6-5 and TRBJ2-1; TRBD2 matches 10 bases. The CDR3 loop spans 15 amino acids. The junction had 2 bases not matched to a gene; V was cut back by 2 bases and J by 4 bases. Germline V gene lookup returns CDR1 MNHEY and CDR2 SVGAGI. For the CDR3, the DNA is TGTGCCAGCAGTTACGCTAGCGGGGGTTACAATGAGCAGTTCTTC. Translated: CASSYASGGYNEQFF.

The chain has TRBV19 and TRBJ1-5, with 7 bases matching TRBD1. CDR1 is LNHDA and CDR2 is SQIVND in the germline V gene (reference sequence). The CDR3 is 15 amino acids. V was pared by 6 bases and J by 0 bases, with 5 bases of the junction left unmatched. The CDR3 protein is CASSATGASNQPQHF. CDR3 nucleotides: TGTGCCAGTAGCGCCACAGGGGCTAGCAATCAGCCCCAGCATTTT.

This clone was counted only a few times. The V gene is TRBV5-5, the J gene TRBJ2-7; TRBD1 aligns across 11 bases. The ends lost 5 bases at V and 4 bases at J; junction bases unmatched: 5. The CDR3 totals 14 residues. Germline V lookup: CDR1 SGHKS, CDR2 YYEKEE (reference sequence). The CDR3 nucleotides are TGTGCCAGCAGTCCCGGGACAGGGGGATACGAGCAGTACTTC. Encoded protein: CASSPGTGGYEQYF.

The chain carries TRBV7-6 and TRBJ2-2; 9 bases are a match to TRBD1. Germline V gives CDR1 SGHVS, CDR2 FNYEAQ. This CDR3 has 16 residues. V shed 4 bases and J 3 bases; nucleotides not matched to a gene: 6. CDR3 region: CASSSGQGTYTGELFF. The CDR3 nucleotides are TGTGCCAGCAGCTCGGGACAGGGCACTTACACCGGGGAGCTGTTTTTT.

DNA for the CDR3: TGCGCCAGCAGCTCGACAGGGAGCTACCAAGAGACCCAGTACTTC. It yields the protein CASSSTGSYQETQYF. The V and J genes are TRBV5-1 and TRBJ2-5; 7 positions agree with TRBD1. J gave up 0 bases and V 3 bases, and 5 bases lay outside the gene matches. CDR1 SGHRS and CDR2 YFSETQ come from the germline V gene. CDR3 size: 15 residues.

The V call is TRBV4-2, the J call TRBJ2-7, with 9 bases identical to TRBD2. The CDR3 sequence is 17 residues long. Trimming cost V 0 bases and J 4 bases; bases outside gene matches: 10. Germline V gene lookup returns CDR1 LGHNA and CDR2 YNFKEQ. CDR3 sequence: CASSQERRVAGEYEQYF. In DNA, the CDR3 is TGTGCCAGCAGCCAAGAGCGGCGAGTAGCGGGGGAATACGAGCAGTACTTC.

V gene TRBV4-2 combines with J gene TRBJ2-1, with D unresolved. Germline V gives CDR1 LGHNA, CDR2 YNFKEQ. V shed 3 bases and J shed 5 bases, with 11 bases lying between them. The CDR3 extends over 14 amino acids. CDR3 sequence: CASSHISRDNEQFF. In DNA, the CDR3 is TGTGCCAGCAGCCATATCAGCCGGGACAATGAGCAGTTCTTC.

V is TRBV2 and J is TRBJ1-2; TRBD1 might be the D (6 bases). The CDR3 is made up of 14 amino acids. The ends were cut back, 6 bases at V and 0 bases at J, with 11 bases in the middle. Germline V CDR1 and CDR2: SNHLY, FYNNEI. CDR3 protein: CASSGQSSNYGYTF. The CDR3, as DNA: TGTGCCAGCAGCGGACAGTCTTCTAACTATGGCTACACCTTC.

The chain carries TRBV27 and TRBJ2-5, with TRBD1 as a possible D gene (5 bases). The CDR3 is 15 residues long. V shed 5 bases and J shed 0 bases, with 13 bases lying between them. The germline CDR1 and CDR2 sequences are MNHEY and SMNVEV (reference sequence). The CDR3 region has the DNA TGTGCCAGCAGTACAGATGACAGATACCAAGAGACCCAGTACTTC. Protein product: CASSTDDRYQETQYF.

The chain joins TRBV5-1 to TRBJ1-2; 7 nucleotides line up with TRBD1. This CDR3 is built from 14 residues. Looked up from germline, CDR1 is SGHRS and CDR2 is YFSETQ. The J segment lost 4 bases and the V segment lost 4 bases, leaving 7 bases of the junction unmatched. This CDR3 reads CASSGSGGTYGYTF. The CDR3 nucleotides are TGCGCCAGCAGCGGGTCAGGGGGGACCTATGGCTACACCTTC.

The sample holds one count of this clone. The rearrangement links TRBV6-1 to TRBJ1-5; D remains unclear. The V end lost 8 bases, the J end lost 3 bases, and 11 bases lay between the germline ends. Germline CDR1 reads MNHNS; CDR2 reads SASEGT. CDR3 length: 13 amino acids. DNA of the CDR3: TGTGCCAGCCAAGGAGGAGCCAATCAGCCCCAGCATTTT. Amino acid sequence: CASQGGANQPQHF.

V gene TRBV4-1 combines with J gene TRBJ1-1; TRBD1 is a possible D gene (6 bases). Trimming removed 4 bases from V and 2 bases from J, with 17 bases in between. The germline CDR1 and CDR2 sequences are MGHRA and YSYEKL. This CDR3 is 16 amino acids long. CDR3 residues: CASSRGGLVVNTEAFF. CDR3 coding DNA: TGCGCCAGCAGCCGCGGGGGGCTCGTGGTAAACACTGAAGCTTTCTTT.

This chain connects TRBV30 to TRBJ2-2; the D gene is possibly TRBD1 (5 bases). Germline V lookup: CDR1 GTSNPN, CDR2 SVGIG (reference sequence). This CDR3 region has 15 residues. Trimming shortened V by 3 bases and J by 3 bases, and 14 bases separated the two germline ends. The CDR3 DNA is TGTGCCTGGAGGGGGCCAAATCCGGACACCGGGGAGCTGTTTTTT. This codes for CAWRGPNPDTGELFF. Full variable domain (outside the CDR3, taken from reference TRBV30 and TRBJ2-2): SQTIHQWPATLVQPVGSPLSLECTVEGTSNPNLYWYRQAAGRGLQLLFYSVGIGQISSEVPQNLSASRPQDRQFILSSKKLLLSDSGFYLCAWRGPNPDTGELFFGEGSRLTVL.

The chain joins TRBV6-5 to TRBJ2-7; no clear D. The CDR3 covers 13 residues. Trimming took 4 bases from V and 2 from J, leaving 9 bases between them. Germline CDR1 and CDR2: MNHEY and SVGAGI. The CDR3 protein is CASSSPPAYEQYF. The CDR3 nucleotides read TGTGCCAGCAGTTCCCCCCCGGCCTACGAGCAGTACTTC.

The chain has TRBV6-1 and TRBJ1-2; 9 bases line up with TRBD1. V trimming: 3 bases; J trimming: 8 bases; junction bases outside the gene matches: 13. This CDR3 is 16 amino acids long. Germline V gene sequence: CDR1 MNHNS, CDR2 SASEGT. The CDR3: CASSDQRTGQGKGYTF. The CDR3 nucleotides are TGTGCCAGCAGTGACCAAAGGACTGGACAGGGGAAAGGCTACACCTTC.

V is TRBV6-5 and J is TRBJ1-1, with D perhaps TRBD1 (6 bases). Germline lookup yields CDR1 MNHEY and CDR2 SVGAGI. The CDR3 contains 14 residues. Trimming pared 2 bases from V and 5 bases from J, leaving 12 bases between. DNA of the CDR3: TGTGCCAGCAGTTACGAGGGGGATTGGACTGAAGCTTTCTTT. Translated: CASSYEGDWTEAFF.